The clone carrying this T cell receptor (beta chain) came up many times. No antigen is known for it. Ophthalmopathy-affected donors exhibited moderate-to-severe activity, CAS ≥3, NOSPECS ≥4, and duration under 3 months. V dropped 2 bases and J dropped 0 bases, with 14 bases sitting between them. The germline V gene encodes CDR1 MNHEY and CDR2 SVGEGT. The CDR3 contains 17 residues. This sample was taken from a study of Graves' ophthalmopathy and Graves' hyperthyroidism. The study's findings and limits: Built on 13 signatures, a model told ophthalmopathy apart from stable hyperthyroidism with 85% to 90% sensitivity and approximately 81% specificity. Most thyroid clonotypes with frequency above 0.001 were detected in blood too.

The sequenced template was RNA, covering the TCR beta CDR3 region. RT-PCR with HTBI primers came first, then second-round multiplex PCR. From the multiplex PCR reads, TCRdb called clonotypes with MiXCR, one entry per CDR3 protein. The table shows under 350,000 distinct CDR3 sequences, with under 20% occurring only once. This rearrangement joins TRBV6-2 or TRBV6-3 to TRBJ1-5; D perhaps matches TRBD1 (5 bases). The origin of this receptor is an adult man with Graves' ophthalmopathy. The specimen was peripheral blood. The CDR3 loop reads CASSYAGGQYSNQPQHF. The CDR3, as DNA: TGTGCCAGCAGTTACGCCGGCGGACAATATAGCAATCAGCCCCAGCATTTT.